This T cell receptor (beta chain) was captured by sequencing in a study of patients and donors after allogeneic stem cell transplantation. This clonotype was counted many times. The V end lost 6 bases, the J end lost 2 bases, and 16 bases lay between the germline ends. The CDR3 is 14 residues long. Germline V gives CDR1 SQVTM, CDR2 ANQGSEA. One entry per CDR3 protein, called by TCRdb with MiXCR from the RT-PCR reads. In the table there are 70,000 to 95,000 distinct CDR3 sequences, roughly 5.2% of which are singletons. This sequence joins TRBV29-1 and TRBJ1-1; weak D call: TRBD1 (6 bases). This TCR derives from a human donor who was either an allogeneic HSCT recipient or a stem cell or donor lymphocyte infusion donor (not recorded which). It is not recorded whose cells these are; they may come from a transplant donor. The sample taken for sequencing was blood, either unsorted or a sorted T cell fraction (not recorded which). CDR3 DNA: TGCAGCGTCCCACCGAGGGGGGGAAACACTGAAGCTTTCTTT. This sequence encodes CSVPPRGGNTEAFF.